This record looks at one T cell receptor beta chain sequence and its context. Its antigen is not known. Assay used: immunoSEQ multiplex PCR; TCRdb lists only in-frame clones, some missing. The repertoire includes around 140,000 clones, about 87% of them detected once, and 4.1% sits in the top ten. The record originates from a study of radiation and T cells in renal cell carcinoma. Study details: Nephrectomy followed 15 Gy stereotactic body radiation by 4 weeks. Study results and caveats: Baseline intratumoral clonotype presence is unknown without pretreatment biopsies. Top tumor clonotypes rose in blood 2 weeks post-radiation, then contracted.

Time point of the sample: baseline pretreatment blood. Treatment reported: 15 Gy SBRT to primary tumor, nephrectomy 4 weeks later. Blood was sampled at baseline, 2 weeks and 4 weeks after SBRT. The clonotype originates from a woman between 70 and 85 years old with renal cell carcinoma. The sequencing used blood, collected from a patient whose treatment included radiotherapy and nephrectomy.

The CDR3, as DNA: TGTGCCAGCAGCTTGGGTGGGGTAAGGACAGATACGCAGTATTTT. It specifies CASSLGGVRTDTQYF. The chain combines TRBV7-9 with TRBJ2-3; no reliable D call. This CDR3 region has 15 residues. Germline loops: CDR1 SEHNR, CDR2 FQNEAQ (reference sequence). V was trimmed by 3 bases and J by 3 bases, leaving 13 bases between them.